Listed below are T cell receptor beta chains from one sample, sequenced in a study of T cell responses to AZD1222 COVID-19 vaccine. Repertoires were generated with immunoSEQ multiplex PCR, while TCRdb's copy carries only in-frame clones and drops some. The sample has about 94,000 clones, about 88% seen once. The starting material was peripheral blood, obtained on day 0 of AZD1222 vaccination. These receptors were taken from an adult in good health. Each CDR3 is given with its conserved first and last residue. D genes are given only for firm matches. A clone size is listed for some rows: how often the clone was seen (once, few, many), or a class if it is expanded.

>TRBJ2-5|TRBV6-1|NA|NA
CASSEAVGNRVPGETQYF
TGTGCCAGCAGTGAAGCGGTTGGAAACAGGGTGCCGGGAGAGACCCAGTACTTC
>TRBJ2-5|TRBV19|NA|NA
CASSIGPGRYQETQYF
TGTGCCAGTAGTATAGGGCCAGGGAGGTACCAGGAGACCCAGTACTTC
>TRBJ2-2|TRBV7-8|NA|TRBD1
CASSARTGGEFAGELFF
TGTGCCAGCAGCGCCCGGACAGGGGGCGAATTCGCCGGGGAGCTGTTTTTT
>TRBJ1-2|TRBV14|NA|TRBD1
CASSQVPGQGHGYTF
TGTGCCAGCAGCCAAGTCCCGGGACAGGGGCATGGCTACACCTTC
>TRBJ1-1|TRBV7-8|NA|TRBD1
CASRRDRGVSEAFF
TGTGCCAGCAGGCGGGACAGGGGGGTTTCTGAAGCTTTCTTT
>TRBJ2-2|TRBV3-1/TRBV3-2|NA|NA
CASSQATGYNGELFF
TGTGCCAGCAGCCAGGCTACAGGGTATAACGGGGAGCTGTTTTTT
>TRBJ1-2|TRBV6-6|NA|NA
CASSYGQPNYGYTF
TGTGCCAGCAGTTACGGACAGCCTAACTATGGCTACACCTTC
>TRBJ1-3|TRBV6-6|NA|NA
CASSYLLELSGNTIYF
TGTGCCAGCAGTTACTTATTGGAGCTCTCTGGAAACACCATATATTTT
>TRBJ1-1|TRBV5-8|NA|NA
CASSLGQGSHTEAFF
TGTGCCAGCAGCTTGGGTCAGGGCTCCCACACTGAAGCTTTCTTT
>TRBJ1-4|TRBV25-1|NA|NA
CASSEKARAYEKLFF
TGTGCCAGCAGTGAAAAGGCCAGGGCCTATGAAAAACTGTTTTTT
>TRBJ1-2|TRBV7-9|NA|NA
CASSMPGSFNYGYTF
TGTGCCAGCAGCATGCCGGGATCATTTAACTATGGCTACACCTTC
>TRBJ2-7|TRBV3-1/TRBV3-2|few|TRBD1
CASSRGQGARYEQYF
TGTGCCAGCAGCCGCGGACAGGGGGCGCGATACGAGCAGTACTTC
>TRBJ1-1|TRBV19|once|TRBD1
CASMSQGAFGNTEAFF
TGTGCCAGTATGTCTCAGGGGGCGTTCGGGAACACTGAAGCTTTCTTT
>TRBJ1-2|TRBV5-1|few|TRBD1
CASSLGTGNGYTF
TGCGCCAGCAGCCTAGGGACAGGGAATGGCTACACCTTC